The rows below give T cell receptor beta chains drawn from one sample of a study of graft-versus-host responses after intestinal transplantation. Repertoires were generated with immunoSEQ multiplex PCR, while TCRdb's copy carries only in-frame clones and drops some. The sample lists about 54,000 clones, roughly 89% occurring once. Specimen: PBMCs, collected 662 days after intestinal transplant. Receptors originate from a human patient who received an intestinal transplant, so some T cells may come from the graft donor. Both conserved end residues are part of each CDR3. Fields, in order: clone size, J gene, D gene, V gene, CDR3 DNA, CDR3 protein. A D gene is named only where the DNA matches it firmly. Expanded clones get a size class; other rows say once, few or many, or leave the size out.

abundance: -
j_gene: TRBJ1-6
d_gene: -
v_gene: TRBV5-1
CDR3nt: TGCGCCAGCAGCTTGTTCAGCGGTGGGGATAATTCACCCCTCCACTTT
CDR3aa: CASSLFSGGDNSPLHF

abundance: once
j_gene: TRBJ1-4
d_gene: -
v_gene: TRBV4-1
CDR3nt: TGCGCCAGCAGCCAAGCGCCGACTCGACCTAATGAAAAACTGTTTTTT
CDR3aa: CASSQAPTRPNEKLFF

abundance: -
j_gene: TRBJ1-1
d_gene: -
v_gene: TRBV19
CDR3nt: TGTGCCAGTAGTTTCGATGGGGTGGGCACTGAAGCTTTCTTT
CDR3aa: CASSFDGVGTEAFF

abundance: -
j_gene: TRBJ1-2
d_gene: -
v_gene: TRBV14
CDR3nt: TGTGCCAGCAGTGCTCATTTGACAGGTGGCTATGGCTACACCTTC
CDR3aa: CASSAHLTGGYGYTF

abundance: once
j_gene: TRBJ2-5
d_gene: -
v_gene: TRBV29-1
CDR3nt: TGCAGCGTCGCGAGGACGGACCAAGAGACCCAGTACTTC
CDR3aa: CSVARTDQETQYF

abundance: -
j_gene: TRBJ1-2
d_gene: -
v_gene: TRBV6-5
CDR3nt: TGTGCCAGCAGTTACAAGGAGAAGGATGGCTACACCTTC
CDR3aa: CASSYKEKDGYTF

abundance: -
j_gene: TRBJ1-2
d_gene: -
v_gene: TRBV2
CDR3nt: TGTGCCAGCAGTGAAGGCCAGGGAATCATTAACTATGGCTACACCTTC
CDR3aa: CASSEGQGIINYGYTF

abundance: once
j_gene: TRBJ2-1
d_gene: -
v_gene: TRBV4-1
CDR3nt: TGCGCCAGCAGCCAAGATCAAATGGGGGGCTTAGGGGGTGAGCAGTTCTTC
CDR3aa: CASSQDQMGGLGGEQFF

abundance: -
j_gene: TRBJ2-1
d_gene: TRBD2
v_gene: TRBV5-1
CDR3nt: TGCGCCAGCAGTCCCGGACTAGCGGGGACCTACAATGAGCAGTTCTTC
CDR3aa: CASSPGLAGTYNEQFF

abundance: -
j_gene: TRBJ1-4
d_gene: -
v_gene: TRBV6-5
CDR3nt: TGTGCCAGCAGCAAGGACAGTACAAAACTGTTTTTT
CDR3aa: CASSKDSTKLFF

abundance: few
j_gene: TRBJ1-1
d_gene: -
v_gene: TRBV6-1
CDR3nt: TGTGCCAGCAGACGGATCCAGAACACTGAAGCTTTCTTT
CDR3aa: CASRRIQNTEAFF

abundance: -
j_gene: TRBJ1-1
d_gene: TRBD1
v_gene: TRBV27
CDR3nt: TGTGCCAGCAGTTTATGGGGACAGGGAAAGACTGAAGCTTTCTTT
CDR3aa: CASSLWGQGKTEAFF

abundance: -
j_gene: TRBJ1-3
d_gene: -
v_gene: TRBV21-1
CDR3nt: TGTGCCAGCAGCCCCAGAGCAGGGATTGGGTCTGGAAACACCATATATTTT
CDR3aa: CASSPRAGIGSGNTIYF

abundance: -
j_gene: TRBJ1-2
d_gene: -
v_gene: TRBV5-1
CDR3nt: TGCGCCAGCAGCTTTGGTCTAACAGGAGTAAACTATGGCTACACCTTC
CDR3aa: CASSFGLTGVNYGYTF

abundance: -
j_gene: TRBJ2-1
d_gene: -
v_gene: TRBV29-1
CDR3nt: TGCAGCGTGGTGGAAGGGGGTCGGTCCTACAATGAGCAGTTCTTC
CDR3aa: CSVVEGGRSYNEQFF

abundance: once
j_gene: TRBJ2-7
d_gene: -
v_gene: TRBV7-6
CDR3nt: TGTGCCAGCAGCCGGGACGGACTGGACTACGAGCAGTACTTC
CDR3aa: CASSRDGLDYEQYF

abundance: -
j_gene: TRBJ1-2
d_gene: TRBD1
v_gene: TRBV7-9
CDR3nt: TGTGCCAGCCACTCGGGACAGCCTATCTATGGCTACACCTTC
CDR3aa: CASHSGQPIYGYTF

abundance: -
j_gene: TRBJ1-2
d_gene: -
v_gene: TRBV2
CDR3nt: TGTGCCAGCAGCAGTAGTGGCTATGGCTACACCTTC
CDR3aa: CASSSSGYGYTF

abundance: -
j_gene: TRBJ2-2
d_gene: TRBD1
v_gene: TRBV11-3
CDR3nt: TGTGCCAGCAGCTCAGGGGGCACCGGGGAGCTGTTTTTT
CDR3aa: CASSSGGTGELFF

abundance: -
j_gene: TRBJ1-4
d_gene: -
v_gene: TRBV2
CDR3nt: TGTGCCAGCAGTGGGAACGGATTAAATGAAAAACTGTTTTTT
CDR3aa: CASSGNGLNEKLFF

abundance: -
j_gene: TRBJ1-6
d_gene: -
v_gene: TRBV30
CDR3nt: TGTGCCTGGACCCGCTCCTATAATTCACCCCTCCACTTT
CDR3aa: CAWTRSYNSPLHF

abundance: -
j_gene: TRBJ2-3
d_gene: -
v_gene: TRBV12-1
CDR3nt: TGTGCCAGCAGCTTTGATGCTAGCGGGGGGGCCGTTCCAGATACGCAGTATTTT
CDR3aa: CASSFDASGGAVPDTQYF

abundance: -
j_gene: TRBJ1-1
d_gene: -
v_gene: TRBV9
CDR3nt: TGTGCCAGCAGCGTAGTACCAGGGTTGAACACTGAAGCTTTCTTT
CDR3aa: CASSVVPGLNTEAFF

abundance: -
j_gene: TRBJ1-1
d_gene: TRBD1
v_gene: TRBV15
CDR3nt: TGTGCCACCAGCGGGCGACAGGGAGCTTTCTTT
CDR3aa: CATSGRQGAFF

abundance: -
j_gene: TRBJ2-3
d_gene: -
v_gene: TRBV7-2
CDR3nt: TGTGCCAGCAGCTTAATTCTCGGGGGCCGTAGCACAGATACGCAGTATTTT
CDR3aa: CASSLILGGRSTDTQYF

abundance: few
j_gene: TRBJ1-1
d_gene: TRBD1
v_gene: TRBV9
CDR3nt: TGTGCCAGCAGCGTAGGGGCAGGGGGAGAGGACACTGAAGCTTTCTTT
CDR3aa: CASSVGAGGEDTEAFF

abundance: -
j_gene: TRBJ1-1
d_gene: TRBD1
v_gene: TRBV10-3
CDR3nt: TGTGCCATCAGTGTTGACAGGGTAGGGGAAGCTTTCTTT
CDR3aa: CAISVDRVGEAFF

abundance: -
j_gene: TRBJ1-1
d_gene: -
v_gene: TRBV11-2
CDR3nt: TGTGCCAGCAGCTTGGTCCGGGGCGACAAGAGGCCTGAAGCTTTCTTT
CDR3aa: CASSLVRGDKRPEAFF

abundance: -
j_gene: TRBJ1-6
d_gene: -
v_gene: TRBV4-1
CDR3nt: TGCGCCAGCAGCCAAGATTGGGGGGGGAATAATTCACCCCTCCACTTT
CDR3aa: CASSQDWGGNNSPLHF

abundance: -
j_gene: TRBJ1-1
d_gene: TRBD1
v_gene: TRBV5-1
CDR3nt: TGCGCCAGCGCAGCCGGGACAGGGGGATTTGAAGCTTTCTTT
CDR3aa: CASAAGTGGFEAFF

abundance: -
j_gene: TRBJ1-3
d_gene: -
v_gene: TRBV18
CDR3nt: TGTGCCAGCTCTCCCCAGGACCAGGGATCCGGAAACACCATATATTTT
CDR3aa: CASSPQDQGSGNTIYF

abundance: -
j_gene: TRBJ1-5
d_gene: -
v_gene: TRBV4-1
CDR3nt: TGCGCCAGCAGCCAAGCCGGGCCCCATCAGCCCCAGCATTTT
CDR3aa: CASSQAGPHQPQHF

abundance: -
j_gene: TRBJ1-4
d_gene: -
v_gene: TRBV28
CDR3nt: TGTGCCAGCAGTTTTTGGACAGTCGGTGAAAAACTGTTTTTT
CDR3aa: CASSFWTVGEKLFF

abundance: -
j_gene: TRBJ1-1
d_gene: -
v_gene: TRBV11-2
CDR3nt: TGTGCCAGCAGCTCAAGACAGGACACTGAAGCTTTCTTT
CDR3aa: CASSSRQDTEAFF

abundance: -
j_gene: TRBJ1-1
d_gene: -
v_gene: TRBV2
CDR3nt: TGTGCCAGCGGTGGTCGCCCGGGGGGCCTGAACACTGAAGCTTTCTTT
CDR3aa: CASGGRPGGLNTEAFF

abundance: -
j_gene: TRBJ2-1
d_gene: TRBD2
v_gene: TRBV5-1
CDR3nt: TGCGCCAGCAGCTCGGCGGGGGACGGACCTTTGGATGAGCAGTTCTTC
CDR3aa: CASSSAGDGPLDEQFF

abundance: -
j_gene: TRBJ2-5
d_gene: TRBD2
v_gene: TRBV5-1
CDR3nt: TGCGCCAGCACTTTAGCGGGGCTGAGTGAGACCCAGTACTTC
CDR3aa: CASTLAGLSETQYF

abundance: -
j_gene: TRBJ2-2
d_gene: -
v_gene: TRBV10-3
CDR3nt: TGTGCCATCAGTGATTTGGCGCGGGGAGAGAACACCGGGGAGCTGTTTTTT
CDR3aa: CAISDLARGENTGELFF

abundance: -
j_gene: TRBJ2-7
d_gene: -
v_gene: TRBV7-9
CDR3nt: TGTGCCAGCGGACCTTATAACGAGCAGTACTTC
CDR3aa: CASGPYNEQYF

abundance: -
j_gene: TRBJ2-2
d_gene: TRBD1
v_gene: TRBV2
CDR3nt: TGTGCCAGCAGCACAGGGGTCCCCGGGGAGCTGTTTTTT
CDR3aa: CASSTGVPGELFF

abundance: -
j_gene: TRBJ2-7
d_gene: TRBD2
v_gene: TRBV19
CDR3nt: TGTGCCAGTAGTATGGCGCGGGGGTCCTACGAGCAGTACTTC
CDR3aa: CASSMARGSYEQYF

abundance: -
j_gene: TRBJ2-7
d_gene: -
v_gene: TRBV10-2
CDR3nt: TGCGCCAGCAGCCTAGGGACTCCCGCGAGAGGCGAGCAGTACTTC
CDR3aa: CASSLGTPARGEQYF

abundance: -
j_gene: TRBJ1-4
d_gene: TRBD1
v_gene: TRBV7-9
CDR3nt: TGTGCCAGCAGCTTAACCCACAGGGGTGAAAAACTGTTTTTT
CDR3aa: CASSLTHRGEKLFF

abundance: -
j_gene: TRBJ1-1
d_gene: -
v_gene: TRBV30
CDR3nt: TGTGCCTGGAGTGTAAAGAGGCGGACCACTGGGAACACTGAAGCTTTCTTT
CDR3aa: CAWSVKRRTTGNTEAFF

abundance: few
j_gene: TRBJ1-1
d_gene: -
v_gene: TRBV5-1
CDR3nt: TGCGCCAGCAGCTTGATGGGAAGTCGTAACACTGAAGCTTTCTTT
CDR3aa: CASSLMGSRNTEAFF

abundance: medium-sized
j_gene: TRBJ2-2
d_gene: -
v_gene: TRBV6-4
CDR3nt: TGTGCCAGCAGTGACTCGACCCACACCGGGGAGCTGTTTTTT
CDR3aa: CASSDSTHTGELFF

abundance: -
j_gene: TRBJ1-2
d_gene: TRBD1
v_gene: TRBV6-1
CDR3nt: TGTGCCAGCAGTGACTGGGACAGAAGGGGCTACACCTTC
CDR3aa: CASSDWDRRGYTF

abundance: -
j_gene: TRBJ2-2
d_gene: -
v_gene: TRBV5-1
CDR3nt: TGCGCCAGCAGCCTTGGCCGAGTGGCCGGCCCCGGGGAGCTGTTTTTT
CDR3aa: CASSLGRVAGPGELFF

abundance: -
j_gene: TRBJ1-1
d_gene: -
v_gene: TRBV7-3
CDR3nt: TGTGCCAGCAGCCGTGGAGTCCACACTGAAGCTTTCTTT
CDR3aa: CASSRGVHTEAFF

abundance: -
j_gene: TRBJ1-4
d_gene: TRBD1
v_gene: TRBV5-1
CDR3nt: TGCGCCAGCAGCTATTACGGGACAGCAATTGAAAAACTGTTTTTT
CDR3aa: CASSYYGTAIEKLFF

abundance: -
j_gene: TRBJ1-2
d_gene: TRBD1
v_gene: TRBV29-1
CDR3nt: TGCAGCGTTCAGGGGGCGGGTGGCTACACCTTC
CDR3aa: CSVQGAGGYTF

abundance: -
j_gene: TRBJ1-5
d_gene: -
v_gene: TRBV21-1
CDR3nt: TGTGCCAGCAGCAAAGGATGGATAGGGGACAGGGGGCTCAATCAGCCCCAGCATTTT
CDR3aa: CASSKGWIGDRGLNQPQHF